The present T cell receptor beta chain was sequenced within a study of blood T cells in healthy people across ages. Trimming cost V 2 bases and J 3 bases, with 14 bases left between them. The germline V gene encodes CDR1 LGHNT and CDR2 FRNRAP. This CDR3 spans 15 amino acids. This clonotype has only a few counts. It is likely a read error, because the conserved phenylalanine at the end of the CDR3 is missing. Sample-barcoded 5' priming and a J-beta primer mix drove a second PCR of about 6 to 12 cycles. Each CDR3 protein gets one entry after TCRdb re-called the 5' RACE reads with MiXCR. The table lists 710,000 or so distinct CDR3 sequences, 20% to 25% of them singletons, with about 20% in the top ten.

Sample: blood. The chain recombines TRBV12-5 with TRBJ2-7, with a weak D call TRBD1 (5 bases). This clonotype was sampled from a man between 65 and 79 years old in good health. In DNA, the CDR3 is TGTGCTAGTGGTTTGCCCCCGACAGCAGACTACGAGCAGTACGCC. Protein: CASGLPPTADYEQYA.